This T cell receptor (beta chain) was profiled in a study of T cells in Graves' hyperthyroidism and ophthalmopathy. Whole-study results and caveats: In the analysis, a 13 V-J model separated ophthalmopathy from stable hyperthyroidism.

This clonotype was found many times. Antigen specificity is unknown. RNA transcripts served as the template for amplifying TCR beta CDR3 regions. The study used the HTBI primer set for a first-round RT-PCR of the TCR CDR3. TCRdb redid the calling of the multiplex PCR reads with MiXCR, one entry per CDR3 protein. This table holds about 360,000 distinct CDR3 sequences, roughly an eighth found once. Trimming left V 6 bases short and J 5 bases short, with 20 bases between. Germline-derived CDR1 and CDR2 are DFQATT and SNEGSKA (reference sequence). CDR3 length equals 14 residues. The sequenced sample was blood. The chain joins TRBV20-1 to TRBJ2-7, with D possibly TRBD1 on 7 matching bases. The TCR was taken from a woman aged 18-29 years with Graves' hyperthyroidism. CDR3 nucleotide sequence: TGCAGTGCCAGGGGGTGGGGCGGGGTCGACGAGCAGTACTTC. It codes for CSARGWGGVDEQYF.